The present TCR beta chain was sequenced within a study of cytomegalovirus exposure and HLA in healthy donors (dated by TCRdb to about 2017). The study in broad terms: According to an earlier analysis of a few hundred of the donors, 200 million or so T cells yielded 117 million unique TCR beta sequences and approximately 300 Gb of sequence data. Among some 400 genotyped donors of the cohort, an average of around 240,000 unique TCR beta nucleotide sequences was sequenced per donor, of which about 19% were non-productive. The number of donors typed differed by locus, with 629-630 for A, B, C, DRB1 and DQB1, roughly 520 for DQA1, over 600 for DPA1, and 400 to 490 for DPB1. Of the 300 to 500 genotyped donors, more than 75% were placed in the genetic ancestry cluster associated with self-reported Caucasian donors. Along with the roughly 670-subject first cohort, a separate validation cohort of 120 different subjects was used. In the later analysis, no new phenotypic data were used to find candidate immune exposures; instead, reliance was placed on TCR beta sequences and their occurrence across donors. The T cell repertoires of 700 or so subjects were profiled by immunosequencing and related to cytomegalovirus serostatus. All discovery cohort repertoires had been generated on a single sequencing platform. Because of strong linkage in the cohort, a handful of DR-DQ haplotypes were treated as single units for association and clustering. About 280 gigabases of sequencing data and approximately 92 million unique TCR sequences made up an early release that covered fewer than 650 HLA-typed donors. An earlier analysis of 587 of the donors applied high-throughput TCR beta sequencing to assess whether each TCR beta V gene segment acted as functional or pseudogenic. In a later genetic analysis, genome-wide SNP genotypes for about 60% of the 666 donors were used, and that subset was treated as a discovery cohort. To predict cytomegalovirus infection status, the study brought together high-throughput TCR immunosequencing, statistical association of individual TCRs with disease status, and machine learning. Class I and class II HLA loci were covered by the typing at four-digit resolution. Donor age, sex, ethnicity and CMV serostatus were compiled together with the repertoire data. A later analysis re-analyzed previously published TCR beta repertoires from 666 donors and added high-resolution HLA genotyping to study TCR occurrence patterns. The study aimed to test whether signatures of past pathogen exposure could be identified by cataloging public T cell receptors. Overall study outcomes, separate from this receptor: Because counts were too low, seventeen rarely observed V segments, including chromosome 9 orphons, were left out of the earlier analysis of some 640 of the donors. In a later analysis, most CMV-associated TCR beta chains were found to appear HLA-restricted, with HLA associations seemingly driven largely by CMV exposure. An association between a missense DCLRE1C variant and V-gene and J-gene trimming of TCR beta chains was found in a later genetic analysis and replicated in an independent cohort. The classifier was reported to diagnose cytomegalovirus status with high specificity and sensitivity in both the original and validation cohorts. According to the authors, the approach could potentially be generalized to other disease states and immunological phenotypes. A further reported finding was that TCR beta sequences accurately predicted the HLA-A and HLA-B alleles for most subjects in the first cohort. Roughly uniform sequencing depth across donors was assumed in presence/absence analyses, although this assumption may not hold. The study gave a list of under 200 TCR beta chains associated with cytomegalovirus. In this cohort, only TCR beta chains were sequenced, and detectable features were limited by the absence of alpha or paired-chain data. A later genetic analysis reported fewer N-insertions in productive TCRs among donors in an Asian-associated ancestry cluster than the roughly 700-donor mean. In a later analysis, HLA-associated TCR beta chains were found to be more clonally expanded and to have lower generation probabilities than equally common non-associated chains. The sequencing pipeline was judged likely to have produced a cluster of highly shared sequence variants as a technical artifact. When HLA alleles, especially DR and DQ, strongly co-occurred, attributing TCR associations to individual alleles was difficult. For the cohort, immune exposure information was limited to CMV serostatus. Most TCR sequences were seen in very few donors, while some public TCRs were found in many individuals. In an earlier analysis of fewer than 700 of the donors, most TCR beta V segments appeared in productive rearrangements about 87% or about 30% of the time, broadly matching IMGT annotations. Because the 87-base-pair reads could not distinguish some IMGT-functional V segments, including TRBV6-2 and TRBV6-3, those segments were excluded. A later analysis reported that several top co-occurrence clusters appeared linked to parvovirus B19, influenza, CMV and Epstein-Barr virus. In a later analysis, 15,000 to 20,000 TCR beta sequences were associated with specific HLA alleles at a false discovery rate of 0.05. Linkage disequilibrium might explain the correlated functional status among segregating V segments, but an unknown experimental factor could not be ruled out. Because HLA typing was missing for some donors at each locus, association tests included only the typed subset. According to a later analysis, TCR association rates differed among HLA loci, with DRB1 alleles showing the most associated TCRs and HLA-C alleles showing the fewest. In vitro tests confirmed that a few of the cytomegalovirus-associated TCR beta chains recognize cytomegalovirus antigens.

Turning to this clone: Its antigen is still unknown. The record has no base qualities; no much larger clone is one base away.

To prepare the library, the immunoSEQ multiplex PCR assay was applied. For the multiplex PCR, a mixture combining 60 forward primers for TCR Vbeta segments and 13 reverse primers for TCR Jbeta segments was used. The CDR3 region of rearranged TCR beta genes was amplified from genomic DNA with a multiplex PCR assay. The amplified TCR beta libraries were sequenced on the Illumina HiSeq System as 87-base-pair reads. The study's own analysis went as follows. A later analysis counted tens of millions of unique TCR beta chains across the 650 to 700 repertoires, and about 10 million of these chains were shared by at least two donors. A nearest-neighbor algorithm error-corrected the raw reads and collapsed the reads into unique sequences, merging closely related sequences to remove PCR and sequencing errors. CDR3 sequences were aligned to IMGT reference sequences to assign V, D and J gene segments. For a sequence to be retained, a match of at least six nucleotides was required to both a V gene segment and a J gene segment. Rearrangements were called productive when the CDR3 lacked stop codons and stayed in frame with V and J; all others were non-productive. CDR3 was defined according to IMGT convention as the region running from the second conserved V-encoded cysteine to the conserved J-encoded phenylalanine. The earlier analysis of 500 to 600 of the donors excluded sequences that lacked an unambiguous match to a single V gene segment. An earlier analysis of fewer than 750 of the donors called V segments functional above 56.7% productive rearrangements and segregating when the between-donor standard deviation exceeded 5%. A statistical classification framework was built to diagnose cytomegalovirus status from the catalog of TCR beta chain sequences. V and J gene assignment, in a later analysis, came from comparing TCR nucleotide sequences with IMGT/GENE-DB human TR gene sequences. Using the TCRdist pipeline, a later analysis assigned CDR3 sequences along with most-parsimonious VDJ recombination scenarios. In a later analysis, each TCR beta chain was defined by its CDR3 amino acid sequence together with its V-gene family, and reads without a unique V-gene family were excluded. As a way to deal with suspected cross-contamination and a sequencing artifact, a later analysis dropped approximately 570 nucleotide sequences that were highly shared and had low generation probability. In a later analysis, a clonal expansion index was calculated for each public chain from normalized within-repertoire ranks of inferred template counts. A later analysis computed generation probabilities with a VDJ recombination model fitted to out-of-frame rearrangements, and checked the results against IGoR. A later analysis scored TCR-TCR, TCR-HLA and TCR-CMV co-occurrence with hypergeometric tests, applying a repertoire-size bias correction to TCR pairs. False discovery rates were estimated in a later analysis by permuting HLA or CMV assignments 20 times. In a later analysis, co-occurring TCRs were grouped using DBSCAN, with TCRdist sequence similarity added in when clustering inside HLA-allele-positive subsets. Co-occurrence clustering excluded repertoires with fewer than 30,000 or more than 120,000 public chains, plus five with anomalous nucleotide sharing. TCRdb took this table from immuneACCESS and kept in-frame rearrangements with V and J called. Such tables lack part of the clones; where checked against another copy, unresolved V genes explain under half of the gap, and the rest is unexplained. V and J calls and clone size are those listed in that table; D and trimming were worked out from the DNA. The sample profile shows approximately 59,000 clones; approximately 70% of them were found once. The ten largest clones take up 15% to 20% of the sample.

In total, roughly 710 healthy bone marrow donors made up the cohort. At the time of sampling, every cohort member was nominally healthy, though immune exposures that went unrecorded were likely present. The donor was CMV seropositive and was included in the group of 250 to 300 seropositive cohort members. Each donor provided a peripheral blood sample, and peripheral blood mononuclear cells were used for TCR beta sequencing. The Qiagen DNeasy Blood Extraction Kit was used to extract genomic DNA from the blood cell samples. The CDR3 measures 17 amino acids from cysteine to phenylalanine. The CDR3 DNA has 51 bases and is translated from base 1. Unmatched junction bases come to 13, with V trimmed by 1 base and J by 5 bases. Sequences SGHTA (CDR1) and FQGNSA (CDR2) are obtained from the germline V gene.

What was sequenced was PBMCs. The receptor's source is a man between 40 and 49 years old in good health and CMV-seropositive. The chain employs TRBV7-2 and TRBJ2-7, with 8 bases in between that match TRBD2. The CDR3 region has the sequence CASSLGAGGYLVDEQYF. The nucleotides are TGTGCCAGCAGCTTAGGTGCGGGAGGATATCTTGTCGACGAGCAGTACTTC.